Listed here are 23 T cell receptor beta chains from one sample, sequenced in a study of human T cells and chemical hapten exposure. TCRdb used MiXCR to reprocess the RACE reads, holding one entry per CDR3 protein. The sample comprises some 38,000 distinct CDR3 sequences, less than 9% of which are singletons, and over 1% rests with the top ten. Sample time point: pre-sensitization, week 0. As for treatment: therapeutic diphenylcyclopropenone sensitization with weekly scalp DPC. Sample: whole blood, taken in connection with sensitization to the hapten diphenylcyclopropenone (DPC). The receptors derive from a woman between 50 and 59 years old with alopecia areata. Some clones in this sample may be carry-over from other donors' samples.

This clonotype was counted many times. This chain connects TRBV10-2 to TRBJ1-1; 7 bases align to TRBD1. The CDR3 is 16 amino acids. Germline loops: CDR1 WSHSY, CDR2 SAAADI. With 6 bases clipped from V and 0 bases from J, the junction kept 10 bases outside the gene matches. The CDR3 sequence: CASSRGGSPMNTEAFF. The CDR3 coding sequence is TGCGCCAGCAGCCGAGGGGGCAGCCCGATGAACACTGAAGCTTTCTTT.

Note on this clonotype: One base away lies a much larger clone, so this may be a sequencing read error. CDR3 nucleotides: TGCAGCGGAATGACAGGGAAGCATGAGCAGTTCTTC. It encodes CSGMTGKHEQFF. The J gene is TRBJ2-1, the V gene TRBV29-1; TRBD1 aligns across 7 bases. Per germline, CDR1 SQVTM and CDR2 ANQGSEA. CDR3 length: 12 residues. Unmatched junction bases numbered 8, after V lost 7 bases and J lost 8 bases.

This clonotype was seen ten or more times. The chain recombines TRBV11-3 with TRBJ2-1, with TRBD1 matching 10 bases. This CDR3 is built from 16 residues. The J segment lost 3 bases and the V segment lost 5 bases, leaving 7 bases of the junction unmatched. From germline, CDR1 is SGHNT and CDR2 YENEEA. The CDR3 nucleotides read TGTGCCAGCAGCCCCCAGGGACAGGGGATCTACAATGAGCAGTTCTTC. Protein product: CASSPQGQGIYNEQFF. Full variable domain (outside the CDR3, taken from reference TRBV11-3 and TRBJ2-1): EAGVVQSPRYKIIEKKQPVAFWCNPISGHNTLYWYLQNLGQGPELLIRYENEEAVDDSQLPKDRFSAERLKGVDSTLKIQPAELGDSAVYLCASSPQGQGIYNEQFFGPGTRLTVL.

V usage is TRBV29-1 and J usage is TRBJ2-7, with D possibly matching TRBD1 (6 bases). Trimming pared 8 bases from V and 3 bases from J, leaving 11 bases between. Germline-derived CDR1 and CDR2 are SQVTM and ANQGSEA. The CDR3 sequence is 11 residues long. In nucleotides, the CDR3 is TGCAGCATCGGACAGATCTACGAGCAGTACTTC. It is translated as CSIGQIYEQYF.

Remarks on this clonotype: This may stem from a read error, because a much larger clone lies one nucleotide away. The CDR3 bases are TGTGCCAGCAGCTTAGTAGCACGGGAGCGCCAGCCCCAGCATTTT. Residues: CASSLVARERQPQHF. V is TRBV7-6 and J is TRBJ1-5; no reliable D call. V lost 1 base and J 7 bases, leaving 14 bases between the germline ends. From germline, CDR1 is SGHVS and CDR2 FNYEAQ. The CDR3 is made up of 15 amino acids.

This clonotype has a count of ten or more. The chain uses TRBV18 and TRBJ2-1; D not resolved. CDR1 and CDR2 from the germline V gene are KGHSH and LQKENI. V was trimmed by 3 bases and J by 0 bases, leaving 12 bases between them. The length of the CDR3 is 16 residues. DNA of the CDR3: TGTGCCAGCTCACCCCCCGACCTAAGCTCCTACAATGAGCAGTTCTTC. Protein sequence: CASSPPDLSSYNEQFF. Full variable domain (outside the CDR3, taken from reference TRBV18 and TRBJ2-1): NAGVMQNPRHLVRRRGQEARLRCSPMKGHSHVYWYRQLPEEGLKFMVYLQKENIIDESGMPKERFSAEFPKEGPSILRIQQVVRGDSAAYFCASSPPDLSSYNEQFFGPGTRLTVL.

This clonotype has at least ten counts. The chain combines TRBV5-4 with TRBJ1-4; unclear D gene. Trimming took 1 base from V and 5 from J, leaving 6 bases between them. The germline V gene has CDR1 SGHNT and CDR2 YYREEE (reference sequence). There are 13 residues in the CDR3. CDR3 DNA sequence: TGTGCCAGCAGCTTGAAAGTAAATGAAAAACTGTTTTTT. Encoded protein: CASSLKVNEKLFF.

The rearrangement joins TRBV27 to TRBJ2-3; no definite D call. CDR1 MNHEY and CDR2 SMNVEV come from the germline V gene (reference sequence). V dropped 1 base and J dropped 1 base, with 12 bases sitting between them. The CDR3 has 16 amino acids. The CDR3 nucleotides are TGTGCCAGCAGTTTATGGGGATGGGCCCGCACAGATACGCAGTATTTT. Protein: CASSLWGWARTDTQYF.

This clonotype was observed at least ten times. This chain connects TRBV3-1 to TRBJ2-2; tentatively, D is TRBD1 (5 bases). The CDR3 has 15 amino acids. V was clipped by 5 bases and J by 3 bases, with 13 bases between them. CDR1 LGHDT and CDR2 YNNKEL come from the germline V gene (reference sequence). As DNA, the CDR3 is TGTGCCAGCAGCAAAGGACAAGGGGACACCGGGGAGCTGTTTTTT. Protein product: CASSKGQGDTGELFF. Looking up the rest from reference TRBV3-1 and TRBJ2-2 gives the full variable domain: DTAVSQTPKYLVTQMGNDKSIKCEQNLGHDTMYWYKQDSKKFLKIMFSYNNKELIINETVPNRFSPKSPDKAHLNLHINSLELGDSAVYFCASSKGQGDTGELFFGEGSRLTVL.

This clonotype was recorded many times. The CDR3 is CASSQGPRGTGELFF. The CDR3 DNA sequence: TGTGCCAGCAGCCAGGGACCGCGGGGCACCGGGGAGCTGTTTTTT. The rearrangement links TRBV7-3 to TRBJ2-2; D is possibly TRBD2 (6 bases). From germline, CDR1 is SGHTA and CDR2 FQGTGA. This CDR3 comprises 15 residues. V lost 5 bases, J lost 4 bases, and 14 bases lay in between.

This clonotype was observed a few times. The rearrangement joins TRBV6-2 or TRBV6-3 to TRBJ2-7; 9 bases align to TRBD1. In germline, CDR1 is MNHEY, CDR2 SVGEGT. Trimming at V came to 2 bases and at J to 2 bases, leaving 7 bases not matched to a gene. This CDR3 comprises 16 residues. CDR3 amino acids: CASSYTPDRGAYEQYF. The CDR3 DNA is TGTGCCAGCAGTTACACCCCGGACAGGGGAGCCTACGAGCAGTACTTC.

This clonotype was seen repeatedly, ten times or more. The chain couples TRBV19 to TRBJ2-7; D call uncertain. The V end lost 5 bases, the J end lost 5 bases, and 13 bases lay between the germline ends. Germline V lookup: CDR1 LNHDA, CDR2 SQIVND (reference sequence). The CDR3 has 13 amino acids. The CDR3 here is CASSLSSGNEQYF. Here the CDR3 DNA reads TGTGCCAGTAGTTTATCGAGTGGGAACGAGCAGTACTTC.

This clonotype showed up just a few times. This chain uses TRBV18 with TRBJ1-1; 7 bases line up with TRBD1. The CDR3 loop spans 15 amino acids. J was trimmed by 5 bases and V by 2 bases; bases with no gene match: 8. Germline lookup yields CDR1 KGHSH and CDR2 LQKENI. The CDR3 DNA follows: TGTGCCAGCTCACCAAGACAGGGAGAGCCGACTGAAGCTTTCTTT. Translated, it gives CASSPRQGEPTEAFF.

In its sample, this clonotype was seen many times. CDR3 sequence: CASSDDFPMNTEAFF. In DNA form, the CDR3 reads TGTGCCAGCAGCGACGATTTTCCCATGAACACTGAAGCTTTCTTT. The J gene is TRBJ1-1, the V gene TRBV7-9, with no clear D. The CDR3 covers 15 residues. V was shortened by 5 bases and J by 0 bases, with 13 bases between the two germline ends. Germline V lookup: CDR1 SEHNR, CDR2 FQNEAQ (reference sequence).

This clonotype was detected ten times or more. V is TRBV29-1 and J is TRBJ2-2; 9 bases fit TRBD1. This CDR3 has 16 amino acids. Germline V gene sequence: CDR1 SQVTM, CDR2 ANQGSEA. Trimming took 6 bases from V and 2 from J; bases not matched to a gene: 10. CDR3 region: CSVPNRDRVNTGELFF. The CDR3 nucleotides read TGCAGCGTCCCTAACCGGGACAGGGTTAACACCGGGGAGCTGTTTTTT.

This clonotype was recorded at least ten times. CDR3 nucleotides: TGTGCCAGCAGCTTAGCGCCAGGCCACGGGGAGCTGTTTTTT. Its protein product is CASSLAPGHGELFF. This chain links TRBV7-6 with TRBJ2-2; D unresolved. The CDR3 runs to 14 residues. Trimming stripped 0 bases from V and 7 bases from J, with 9 bases between. CDR1 SGHVS and CDR2 FNYEAQ come from the germline V gene. Full variable domain (missing parts from reference TRBV7-6 and TRBJ2-2): GAGVSQSPRYKVTKRGQDVALRCDPISGHVSLYWYRQALGQGPEFLTYFNYEAQQDKSGLPNDRFSAERPEGSISTLTIQRTEQRDSAMYRCASSLAPGHGELFFGEGSRLTVL.

The rearrangement links TRBV6-6 to TRBJ2-3; 8 nucleotides align to TRBD2. From germline, CDR1 is MNHNY and CDR2 SVGAGI (reference sequence). This CDR3 region has 16 residues. V lost 6 bases, J lost 2 bases, and 10 bases stayed unmatched. The CDR3 region is CASRTHLAGHTDTQYF. CDR3 sequence (DNA): TGTGCCAGCAGGACCCATCTAGCGGGCCACACAGATACGCAGTATTTT.

This clonotype has just a few counts. This chain connects TRBV7-3 to TRBJ2-1, with 9 nucleotides matching TRBD2. The CDR3 totals 14 residues. V gave up 3 bases and J gave up 5 bases; unmatched junction bases: 2. The V gene's germline CDR1 is SGHTA and CDR2 FQGTGA. Here the CDR3 DNA reads TGTGCCAGCAGCTTTAGCGGGAGAGACAATGAGCAGTTCTTC. Encoded protein: CASSFSGRDNEQFF.

Ten or more counts support this clonotype. V usage is TRBV29-1 and J usage is TRBJ2-2; 8 nucleotides agree with TRBD2. With 7 bases clipped from V and 3 bases from J, the junction kept 4 bases outside the gene matches. CDR3 length: 13 amino acids. Looked up from germline, CDR1 is SQVTM and CDR2 is ANQGSEA. In DNA, the CDR3 is TGCAGCGGCGAGCGGGAGTACACCGGGGAGCTGTTTTTT. Amino acids: CSGEREYTGELFF.

This clonotype was seen repeatedly, ten times or more. This chain links TRBV2 with TRBJ1-2, with a tentative D call TRBD1 (5 bases). The V end lost 2 bases, the J end lost 1 base, and 11 bases lay between the germline ends. Germline lookup yields CDR1 SNHLY and CDR2 FYNNEI. The CDR3 is 15 residues long. Here the CDR3 DNA reads TGTGCCAGCAGTGAACGCGGGGCGTATAACTATGGCTACACCTTC. Encoded protein: CASSERGAYNYGYTF.

This clonotype has just a few counts. The rearrangement links TRBV28 to TRBJ2-2; TRBD2 aligns across 10 bases. This CDR3 contains 14 residues. From germline, CDR1 is MDHEN and CDR2 SYDVKM. V was clipped by 8 bases and J by 1 base; unmatched bases: 1. The CDR3 bases are TGTGCCAGCGGACTAGCGGTGAACACCGGGGAGCTGTTTTTT. Amino acids: CASGLAVNTGELFF.

The rearrangement links TRBV18 to TRBJ2-1; unclear D gene. Per germline, CDR1 KGHSH and CDR2 LQKENI. V shed 3 bases and J shed 10 bases, with 13 bases lying between them. The CDR3 length is 13 residues. CDR3 DNA: TGTGCCAGCTCACCGGGTACCTTTCGGGAGCAGTTCTTC. It codes for CASSPGTFREQFF.

This clonotype came up a few times. The chain uses TRBV5-1 and TRBJ2-5, with 10 bases that match TRBD1. CDR1 is SGHRS and CDR2 is YFSETQ in the germline V gene. V shed 0 bases, J shed 6 bases, and the junction held 2 bases outside the gene matches. The CDR3 length is 14 residues. The CDR3 region is CASSLGQGAKTQYF. CDR3 nucleotide sequence: TGCGCCAGCAGCTTGGGACAGGGGGCGAAGACCCAGTACTTC.